Below are 10 T cell receptor beta chains sequenced from a single sample in a study of blood T cell repertoires in COVID-19. TCRdb's table, derived via immunoSEQ multiplex PCR, lists solely in-frame clones and lacks some. In the table there are roughly 23,000 clones, 94% of which are singletons. Sample: peripheral blood. The receptor set was obtained from a woman in her 50s with active COVID-19.

This chain uses TRBV28 with TRBJ2-5, with 7 positions matching TRBD2. V was pared by 5 bases and J by 5 bases, with 14 bases of the junction left unmatched. CDR3 length equals 16 residues. In germline, CDR1 is MDHEN, CDR2 SYDVKM. The CDR3 DNA is TGTGCCAGCAGTCCCCTTGGGGCGGGGGAGATCGAGACCCAGTACTTC. Translation: CASSPLGAGEIETQYF.

The rearrangement uses TRBV7-9 and TRBJ1-1, with 10 nucleotides matching TRBD1. After removal of 4 bases from V and 10 bases from J, the junction contained 3 bases not matched to a gene. The CDR3 loop spans 12 amino acids. The germline V gene has CDR1 SEHNR and CDR2 FQNEAQ (reference sequence). CDR3 sequence (DNA): TGTGCCAGCAGCTGGGGGGACAGGGGAGCTTTCTTT. This codes for CASSWGDRGAFF. The full variable domain, rest sourced from reference TRBV7-9 and TRBJ1-1, is DTGVSQNPRHKITKRGQNVTFRCDPISEHNRLYWYRQTLGQGPEFLTYFQNEAQLEKSRLLSDRFSAERPKGSFSTLEIQRTEQGDSAMYLCASSWGDRGAFFGQGTRLTVV.

V and J are TRBV5-1 and TRBJ2-7; the match to TRBD1 covers 12 bases. Germline V gene sequence: CDR1 SGHRS, CDR2 YFSETQ. J lost 6 bases, V lost 2 bases, and 6 bases had no gene match. The CDR3 is 15 amino acids. The CDR3 here is CASSFEGTGGLEQYF. The CDR3 DNA reads TGCGCCAGCAGCTTCGAGGGGACAGGGGGCCTCGAGCAGTACTTC. Looking up the rest from reference TRBV5-1 and TRBJ2-7 gives the full variable domain: KAGVTQTPRYLIKTRGQQVTLSCSPISGHRSVSWYQQTPGQGLQFLFEYFSETQRNKGNFPGRFSGRQFSNSRSEMNVSTLELGDSALYLCASSFEGTGGLEQYFGPGTRLTVT.

The chain recombines TRBV4-1 with TRBJ2-1; 7 nucleotides match TRBD2. With V trimmed by 2 bases and J by 5 bases, 9 bases remained unmatched. This CDR3 is built from 16 residues. CDR1 is MGHRA and CDR2 is YSYEKL in the germline V gene. The CDR3 coding sequence is TGCGCCAGCAGCCAAAATAGGCTAGCGGACAACAATGAGCAGTTCTTC. It yields the protein CASSQNRLADNNEQFF.

The V and J genes are TRBV2 and TRBJ1-4; D is unclear. In germline, CDR1 is SNHLY, CDR2 FYNNEI. Trimming shortened V by 1 base and J by 7 bases, and 7 bases separated the two germline ends. There are 13 residues in the CDR3. The CDR3 is CASSEGWSEKLFF. In nucleotides, the CDR3 is TGTGCCAGCAGTGAAGGTTGGAGTGAAAAACTGTTTTTT.

This chain links TRBV29-1 with TRBJ2-7; 8 bases agree with TRBD1. Germline-derived CDR1 and CDR2 are SQVTM and ANQGSEA. This CDR3 is 12 amino acids long. With V trimmed by 7 bases and J by 1 base, 3 bases remained unmatched. CDR3 region: CSAGQGSYEQYF. CDR3 nucleotides: TGCAGCGCAGGACAGGGTTCCTACGAGCAGTACTTC.

This clone appeared once. V is TRBV28 and J is TRBJ2-3, with a weak D call TRBD1 (5 bases). CDR3 length equals 11 residues. Germline CDR1 reads MDHEN; CDR2 reads SYDVKM. Trimming cost V 4 bases and J 13 bases, with 12 bases left between them. CDR3 protein: CASSSDSSEYF. The CDR3 coding sequence is TGTGCCAGCAGTTCCGACAGCAGTGAGTATTTT.

This chain uses TRBV2 with TRBJ2-2; 14 bases line up with TRBD2. V shed 6 bases and J 2 bases; nucleotides not matched to a gene: 14. The CDR3 length is 20 residues. CDR1 and CDR2 from the germline V gene are SNHLY and FYNNEI. The DNA for the CDR3 is TGTGCCAGCAGCGAACCCGGGACTAGCGGGAGTCGGGGAAACACCGGGGAGCTGTTTTTT. Protein: CASSEPGTSGSRGNTGELFF.

The chain joins TRBV5-4 to TRBJ2-3; D perhaps matches TRBD1 (5 bases). Germline V gene lookup returns CDR1 SGHNT and CDR2 YYREEE (reference sequence). The V and J ends lost 0 bases and 6 bases respectively, with 20 bases between them. CDR3 length: 17 amino acids. CDR3 in amino acids: CASSLGPGLLSSDTQYF. In DNA form, the CDR3 reads TGTGCCAGCAGCTTGGGGCCAGGGTTGTTATCGTCGGATACGCAGTATTTT.

This rearrangement joins TRBV5-6 to TRBJ2-7; 11 nucleotides line up with TRBD1. Germline values: CDR1 SGHDT, CDR2 YYEEEE. J lost 3 bases, V lost 3 bases, and 2 bases had no gene match. The CDR3 loop spans 14 amino acids. In nucleotides, the CDR3 is TGTGCCAGCAGCTGGGGACAGGGGGACTACGAGCAGTACTTC. Protein: CASSWGQGDYEQYF. Full variable domain (remainder filled in from reference TRBV5-6 and TRBJ2-7): DAGVTQSPTHLIKTRGQQVTLRCSPKSGHDTVSWYQQALGQGPQFIFQYYEEEERQRGNFPDRFSGHQFPNYSSELNVNALLLGDSALYLCASSWGQGDYEQYFGPGTRLTVT.